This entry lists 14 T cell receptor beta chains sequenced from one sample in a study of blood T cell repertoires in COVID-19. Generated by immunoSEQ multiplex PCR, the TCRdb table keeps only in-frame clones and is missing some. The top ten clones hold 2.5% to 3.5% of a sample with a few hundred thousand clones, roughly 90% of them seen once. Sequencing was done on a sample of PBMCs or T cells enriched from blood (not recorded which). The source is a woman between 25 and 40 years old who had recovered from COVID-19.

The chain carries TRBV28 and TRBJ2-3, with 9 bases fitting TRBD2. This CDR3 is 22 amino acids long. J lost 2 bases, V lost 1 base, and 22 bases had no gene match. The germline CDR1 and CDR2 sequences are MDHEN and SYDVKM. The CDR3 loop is CASSLSPTGRAIPSGNTDTQYF. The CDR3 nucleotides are TGTGCCAGCAGTTTATCCCCGACAGGCCGAGCCATCCCTAGCGGGAACACAGATACGCAGTATTTT. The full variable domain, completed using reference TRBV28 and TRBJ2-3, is DVKVTQSSRYLVKRTGEKVFLECVQDMDHENMFWYRQDPGLGLRLIYFSYDVKMKEKGDIPEGYSVSREKKERFSLILESASTNQTSMYLCASSLSPTGRAIPSGNTDTQYFGPGTRLTVL.

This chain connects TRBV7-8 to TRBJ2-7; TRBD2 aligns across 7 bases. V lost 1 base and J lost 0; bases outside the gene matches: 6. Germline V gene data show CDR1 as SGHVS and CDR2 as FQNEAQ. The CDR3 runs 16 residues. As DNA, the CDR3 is TGTGCCAGCAGCTTAGTTCCTAGCGGAGGCTCCTACGAGCAGTACTTC. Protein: CASSLVPSGGSYEQYF.

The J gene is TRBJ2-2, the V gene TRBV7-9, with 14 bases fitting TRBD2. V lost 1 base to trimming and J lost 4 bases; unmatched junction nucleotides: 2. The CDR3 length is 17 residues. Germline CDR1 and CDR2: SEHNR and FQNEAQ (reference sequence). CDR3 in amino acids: CASSLGGLAGATGELFF. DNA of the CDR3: TGTGCCAGCAGCTTAGGGGGACTAGCGGGAGCCACCGGGGAGCTGTTTTTT.

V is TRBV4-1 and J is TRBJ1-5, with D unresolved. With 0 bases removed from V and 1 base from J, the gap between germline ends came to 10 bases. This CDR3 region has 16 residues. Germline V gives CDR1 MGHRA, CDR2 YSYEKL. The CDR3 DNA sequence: TGCGCCAGCAGCCAAGAGCCACTGTACAGCAATCAGCCCCAGCATTTT. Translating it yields CASSQEPLYSNQPQHF.

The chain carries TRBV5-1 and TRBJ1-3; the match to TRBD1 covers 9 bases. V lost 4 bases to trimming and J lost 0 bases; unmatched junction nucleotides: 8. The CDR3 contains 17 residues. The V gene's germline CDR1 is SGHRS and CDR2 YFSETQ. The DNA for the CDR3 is TGCGCCAGCAGCGCGCGGACAGGGGACTTCTCTGGAAACACCATATATTTT. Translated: CASSARTGDFSGNTIYF.

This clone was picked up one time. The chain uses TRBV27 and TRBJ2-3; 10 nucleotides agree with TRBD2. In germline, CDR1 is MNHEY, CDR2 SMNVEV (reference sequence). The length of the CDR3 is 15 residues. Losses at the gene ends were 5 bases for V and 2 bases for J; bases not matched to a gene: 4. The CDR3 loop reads CASSAGLAATDTQYF. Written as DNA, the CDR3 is TGTGCCAGCAGTGCTGGACTAGCGGCCACAGATACGCAGTATTTT.

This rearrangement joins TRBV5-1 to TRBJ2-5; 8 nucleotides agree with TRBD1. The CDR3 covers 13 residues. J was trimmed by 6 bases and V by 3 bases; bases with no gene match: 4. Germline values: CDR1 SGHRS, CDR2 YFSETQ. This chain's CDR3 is CASSSDRGKTQYF. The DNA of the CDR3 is TGCGCCAGCAGCTCCGACAGGGGAAAGACCCAGTACTTC.

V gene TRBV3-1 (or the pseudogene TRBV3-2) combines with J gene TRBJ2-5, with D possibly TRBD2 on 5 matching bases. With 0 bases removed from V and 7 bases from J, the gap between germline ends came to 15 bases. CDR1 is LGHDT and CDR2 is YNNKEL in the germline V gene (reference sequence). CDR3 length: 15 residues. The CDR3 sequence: CASSQDQPGRGTQYF. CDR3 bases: TGTGCCAGCAGCCAAGATCAGCCCGGCCGGGGGACCCAGTACTTC.

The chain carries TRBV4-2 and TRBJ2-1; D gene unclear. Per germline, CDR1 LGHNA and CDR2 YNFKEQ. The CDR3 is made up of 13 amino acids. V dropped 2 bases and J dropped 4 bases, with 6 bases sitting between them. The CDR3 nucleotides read TGTGCCAGCAGCCAACTCCAGTACAATGAGCAGTTCTTC. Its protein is CASSQLQYNEQFF.

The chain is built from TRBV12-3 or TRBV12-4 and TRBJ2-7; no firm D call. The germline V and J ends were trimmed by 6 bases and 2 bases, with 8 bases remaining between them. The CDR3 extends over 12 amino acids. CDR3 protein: CASSPDTYEQYF. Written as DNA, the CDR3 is TGTGCCAGCAGCCCCGACACCTACGAGCAGTACTTC.

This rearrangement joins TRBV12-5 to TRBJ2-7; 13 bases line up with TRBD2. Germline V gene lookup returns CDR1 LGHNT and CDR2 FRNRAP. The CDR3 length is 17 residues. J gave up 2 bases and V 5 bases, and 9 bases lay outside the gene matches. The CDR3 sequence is CASGPPRTSGGAYEQYF. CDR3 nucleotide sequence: TGTGCTAGTGGTCCCCCCCGTACTAGCGGGGGGGCCTACGAGCAGTACTTC.

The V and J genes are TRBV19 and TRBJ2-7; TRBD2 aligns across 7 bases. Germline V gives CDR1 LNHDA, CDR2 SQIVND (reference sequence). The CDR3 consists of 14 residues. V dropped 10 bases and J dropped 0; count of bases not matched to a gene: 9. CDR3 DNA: TGTGCCACCCGGGGGGAAAGGAGCTCCTACGAGCAGTACTTC. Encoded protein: CATRGERSSYEQYF.

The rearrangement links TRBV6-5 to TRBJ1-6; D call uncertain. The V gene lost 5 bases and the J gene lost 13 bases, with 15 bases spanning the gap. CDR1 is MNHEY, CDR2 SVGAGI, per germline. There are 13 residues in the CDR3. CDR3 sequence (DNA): TGTGCCAGCAGTATCGCACGCGATGGTCCCCTCCACTTT. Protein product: CASSIARDGPLHF.

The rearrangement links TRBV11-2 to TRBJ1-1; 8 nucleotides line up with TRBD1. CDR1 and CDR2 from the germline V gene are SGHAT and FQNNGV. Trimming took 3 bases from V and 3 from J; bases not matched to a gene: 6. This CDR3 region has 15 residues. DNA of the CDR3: TGTGCCAGCAGCTTGGCAAGACAGGGGTACACTGAAGCTTTCTTT. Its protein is CASSLARQGYTEAFF.